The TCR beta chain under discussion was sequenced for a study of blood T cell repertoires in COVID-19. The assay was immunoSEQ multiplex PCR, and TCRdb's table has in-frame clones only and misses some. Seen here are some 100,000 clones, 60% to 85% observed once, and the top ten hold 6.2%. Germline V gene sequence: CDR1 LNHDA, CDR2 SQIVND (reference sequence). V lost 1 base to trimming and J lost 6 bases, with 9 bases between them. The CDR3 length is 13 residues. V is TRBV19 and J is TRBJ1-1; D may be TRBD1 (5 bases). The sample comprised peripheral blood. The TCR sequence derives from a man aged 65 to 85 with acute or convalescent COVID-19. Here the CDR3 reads CASSIGQGSEAFF. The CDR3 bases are TGTGCCAGTAGTATAGGGCAGGGATCTGAAGCTTTCTTT.